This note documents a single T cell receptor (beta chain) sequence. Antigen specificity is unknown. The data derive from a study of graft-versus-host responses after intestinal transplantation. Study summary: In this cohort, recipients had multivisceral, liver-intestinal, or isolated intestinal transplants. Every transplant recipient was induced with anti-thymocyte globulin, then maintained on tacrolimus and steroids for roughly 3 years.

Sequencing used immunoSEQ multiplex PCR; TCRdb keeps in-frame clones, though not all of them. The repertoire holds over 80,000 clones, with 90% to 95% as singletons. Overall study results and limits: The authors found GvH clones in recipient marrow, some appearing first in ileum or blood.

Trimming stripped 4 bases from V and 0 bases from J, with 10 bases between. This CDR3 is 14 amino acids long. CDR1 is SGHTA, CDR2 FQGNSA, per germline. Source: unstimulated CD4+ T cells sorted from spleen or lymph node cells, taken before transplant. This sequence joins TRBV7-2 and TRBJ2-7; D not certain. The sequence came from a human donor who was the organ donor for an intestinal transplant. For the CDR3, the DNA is TGTGCCAGCAGCTACCAGGCTCCCTCCTACGAGCAGTACTTC. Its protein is CASSYQAPSYEQYF.